Below, 17 T cell receptor beta chains from the same sample are listed, as sequenced in a study of cytomegalovirus exposure and HLA in healthy donors. In the PCR, 60 Vbeta and 13 Jbeta primers were used. TCRdb keeps only in-frame clones here, not all; method: immunoSEQ multiplex PCR. The sample has 80,000 to 100,000 clones, around 74% seen once. Sequenced input: PBMCs. Every receptor here comes from a man in his fifties in good health and CMV-seropositive.

The rearrangement joins TRBV5-1 to TRBJ2-5; TRBD2 is a possible D gene (7 bases). Per the germline V gene, CDR1 is SGHRS and CDR2 is YFSETQ. CDR3 length: 17 amino acids. Trimming removed 0 bases at V and 6 bases at J, with 21 bases between. CDR3 sequence: CASSLEEPGGPPKTQYF. The CDR3 DNA reads as TGCGCCAGCAGCTTGGAAGAACCGGGGGGCCCCCCGAAGACCCAGTACTTC.

The chain is built from TRBV5-5 and TRBJ2-5; the match to TRBD1 covers 8 bases. Germline CDR1 is SGHKS and CDR2 is YYEKEE (reference sequence). V shed 4 bases and J 1 base; nucleotides not matched to a gene: 3. The CDR3 covers 14 residues. The CDR3 here is CASSPGQAQETQYF. CDR3 sequence (DNA): TGTGCCAGCAGCCCGGGACAGGCCCAAGAGACCCAGTACTTC.

V is TRBV4-1 and J is TRBJ2-2; TRBD2 aligns across 9 bases. The CDR3 has 16 residues. The germline CDR1 and CDR2 sequences are MGHRA and YSYEKL. V lost 0 bases and J lost 3; bases outside the gene matches: 2. The CDR3 sequence is CASSQDRTSDTGELFF. DNA of the CDR3: TGCGCCAGCAGCCAAGATCGGACTAGCGACACCGGGGAGCTGTTTTTT.

The genes are TRBV4-1 and TRBJ2-7, with TRBD2 matching 9 bases. CDR1 MGHRA and CDR2 YSYEKL come from the germline V gene. The CDR3 length is 17 residues. V lost 1 base, J lost 3 bases, and 10 bases stayed unmatched. In nucleotides, the CDR3 is TGCGCCAGCAGCCAAGTACCGGGCGGGGGGGATGACTACGAGCAGTACTTC. The encoded protein is CASSQVPGGGDDYEQYF.

This clone was picked up one time. This chain connects TRBV19 to TRBJ2-5; no clear D gene. The germline V gene has CDR1 LNHDA and CDR2 SQIVND (reference sequence). V was shortened by 1 base and J by 2 bases, with 11 bases between the two germline ends. This CDR3 contains 15 residues. CDR3 loop: CASSIASGGQETQYF. Here the CDR3 DNA reads TGTGCCAGTAGTATAGCTTCAGGTGGGCAAGAGACCCAGTACTTC.

The V call is TRBV29-1, the J call TRBJ2-3, with 9 bases lining up with TRBD1. The CDR3 contains 16 residues. Germline CDR1 is SQVTM and CDR2 is ANQGSEA. V trimming: 7 bases; J trimming: 5 bases; junction bases outside the gene matches: 16. CDR3 coding DNA: TGCAGCGAGGGCGGGGGACAGGGTAGGTCCCAAGATACGCAGTATTTT. Translation gives CSEGGGQGRSQDTQYF.

Only one count was recorded for this clone. The chain links TRBV28 to TRBJ1-1, with D possibly being TRBD1 (5 bases). V was pared by 6 bases and J by 1 base, with 9 bases between. There are 13 residues in the CDR3. Germline values: CDR1 MDHEN, CDR2 SYDVKM. In DNA form, the CDR3 reads TGTGCCAGCAGCAGGGCTTGGAACACTGAAGCTTTCTTT. It yields the protein CASSRAWNTEAFF.

The chain couples TRBV10-3 to TRBJ1-1, with D tentatively TRBD1 (5 bases). The CDR3 is 16 residues long. Germline-derived CDR1 and CDR2 are ENHRY and SYGVKD. Between the trimmed V and J ends, which lost 0 bases and 1 base, there was a span of 12 bases. The CDR3 region is CAISESTWTSNTEAFF. DNA of the CDR3: TGTGCCATCAGTGAGTCGACTTGGACATCGAACACTGAAGCTTTCTTT.

CDR3 nucleotide sequence: TGTGCCAGCAGTTTAATAGCGAACACTGAAGCTTTCTTT. The encoded protein is CASSLIANTEAFF. The V gene is TRBV6-5, the J gene TRBJ1-1; D not resolved. CDR3 length: 13 residues. Between the trimmed V and J ends, which lost 4 bases and 1 base, there was a span of 7 bases. The germline gives CDR1 MNHEY, CDR2 SVGAGI.

The chain has TRBV4-2 and TRBJ1-2; TRBD1 might be the D (6 bases). The CDR3 runs 11 residues. V lost 9 bases to trimming and J lost 8 bases, with 13 bases between them. In germline, CDR1 is LGHNA, CDR2 YNFKEQ. The CDR3 bases are TGTGCCAGTTTAGGGGGGGTAGGCTACACCTTC. Translating gives CASLGGVGYTF.

This clone was counted only a few times. The chain combines TRBV7-9 with TRBJ1-1; 7 bases align to TRBD1. The CDR3 is 15 amino acids. Germline V gene sequence: CDR1 SEHNR, CDR2 FQNEAQ (reference sequence). Trimming removed 6 bases from V and 2 bases from J; junction bases left unmatched: 9. The CDR3 region has the DNA TGTGCCAGCAGGAATCACAGGGGCGCAAACACTGAAGCTTTCTTT. Translating gives CASRNHRGANTEAFF.

The chain is built from TRBV7-2 and TRBJ1-5; D unresolved. There are 12 residues in the CDR3. Looked up from germline, CDR1 is SGHTA and CDR2 is FQGNSA. The germline V and J ends were trimmed by 4 bases and 6 bases, with 7 bases remaining between them. The CDR3 sequence is CASSSFGQPQHF. In DNA form, the CDR3 reads TGTGCCAGCAGCTCATTCGGTCAGCCCCAGCATTTT.

The V gene is TRBV5-6, the J gene TRBJ2-7; perhaps TRBD1 as D (6 bases). Germline lookup yields CDR1 SGHDT and CDR2 YYEEEE. V gave up 5 bases and J gave up 3 bases, with 18 bases separating them. The CDR3 covers 15 residues. The CDR3 DNA is TGTGCCAGCAGTGTAGGGGGAGCCACCTACTACGAGCAGTACTTC. Its translation is CASSVGGATYYEQYF.

This clone was found once. The genes are TRBV29-1 and TRBJ2-1, with D possibly TRBD2 on 6 matching bases. V was pared by 7 bases and J by 8 bases, with 21 bases between. CDR1 is SQVTM, CDR2 ANQGSEA, per germline. This CDR3 is 14 amino acids long. CDR3 sequence reads: CSGTGTSLVDEQFF. CDR3 sequence (DNA): TGCAGCGGGACCGGGACTTCCCTCGTCGATGAGCAGTTCTTC.

With respect to this clone: The junction departs from germline at one end; a sequencing error may be responsible. This rearrangement joins TRBV9 to TRBJ2-5; D may be TRBD1 (6 bases). The V gene's germline CDR1 is SGDLS and CDR2 YYNGEE. The CDR3 totals 15 residues. The chain's CDR3 is CARSVRPDSQETQYF. CDR3 bases: TGTGCCAGAAGCGTAAGGCCGGACAGCCAAGAGACCCAGTACTTC.

The rearrangement joins TRBV13 to TRBJ1-1; a weak D match, TRBD1 (5 bases). Germline values: CDR1 PRHDT, CDR2 FYEKMQ (reference sequence). This CDR3 has 15 amino acids. V lost 5 bases, J lost 2 bases, and 15 bases lay in between. The CDR3 DNA sequence: TGTGCCAGCAGCGCCCCGGTGTGGACAAACACTGAAGCTTTCTTT. Residues: CASSAPVWTNTEAFF. Complete variable domain (other parts from reference TRBV13 and TRBJ1-1): AAGVIQSPRHLIKEKRETATLKCYPIPRHDTVYWYQQGPGQDPQFLISFYEKMQSDKGSIPDRFSAQQFSDYHSELNMSSLELGDSALYFCASSAPVWTNTEAFFGQGTRLTVV.

This clone was counted a few times. The rearrangement uses TRBV11-2 and TRBJ2-1; the match to TRBD2 covers 10 bases. In germline, CDR1 is SGHAT, CDR2 FQNNGV. V was clipped by 5 bases and J by 3 bases; unmatched bases: 4. The CDR3 totals 15 residues. CDR3 in DNA: TGTGCCAGCAGCACTAGGACTAGCGGCTACAATGAGCAGTTCTTC. Its translation is CASSTRTSGYNEQFF. The whole variable domain, filled in from reference TRBV11-2 and TRBJ2-1, reads EAGVAQSPRYKIIEKRQSVAFWCNPISGHATLYWYQQILGQGPKLLIQFQNNGVVDDSQLPKDRFSAERLKGVDSTLKIQPAKLEDSAVYLCASSTRTSGYNEQFFGPGTRLTVL.